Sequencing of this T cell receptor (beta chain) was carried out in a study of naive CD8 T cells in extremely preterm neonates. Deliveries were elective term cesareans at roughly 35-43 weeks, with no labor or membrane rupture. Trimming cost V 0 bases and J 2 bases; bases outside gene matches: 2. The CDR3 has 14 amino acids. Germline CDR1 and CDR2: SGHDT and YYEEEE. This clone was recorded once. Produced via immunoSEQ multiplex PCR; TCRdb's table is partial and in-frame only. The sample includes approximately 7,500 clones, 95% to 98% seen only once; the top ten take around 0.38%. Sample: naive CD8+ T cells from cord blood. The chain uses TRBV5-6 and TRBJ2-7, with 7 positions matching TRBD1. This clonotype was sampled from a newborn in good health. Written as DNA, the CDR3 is TGTGCCAGCAGCTTGGGAACAGGGGCCTACGAGCAGTACTTC. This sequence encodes CASSLGTGAYEQYF.